What follows are 17 T cell receptor beta chains derived from one specimen sequenced in a study of T-cell memory formation after mild COVID-19. TCRdb fed the 5' RACE reads into MiXCR, producing one record per CDR3 protein. The sample lists hundreds of thousands of distinct CDR3 sequences, 15% to 20% occurring once. The sample was PBMCs or a T cell subset sorted from them (not recorded which). These receptors were collected from a man aged 18 to 29 who had mild COVID-19 (a few samples of this study predate the infection). Cell type and time point are not known.

The chain uses TRBV12-5 and TRBJ2-1; 12 nucleotides agree with TRBD2. CDR1 LGHNT and CDR2 FRNRAP come from the germline V gene. The length of the CDR3 is 14 residues. The V and J ends lost 6 bases and 8 bases, in that order; junction bases with no gene match: 5. The CDR3 here is CASGLAGGSDEQFF. Here the CDR3 DNA reads TGTGCTAGTGGCCTAGCGGGGGGGAGCGATGAGCAGTTCTTC.

This clonotype was recorded a few times. This chain connects TRBV4-1 to TRBJ2-6, with TRBD1 as a possible D gene (5 bases). V shed 2 bases and J shed 2 bases, with 10 bases lying between them. The CDR3 length is 16 residues. The germline gives CDR1 MGHRA, CDR2 YSYEKL. The DNA for the CDR3 is TGCGCCAGCAGCCAATGGTCCAGGGCTGGGGCCAACGTCCTGACTTTC. This encodes CASSQWSRAGANVLTF.

In its sample, this clonotype was seen a few times. The chain joins TRBV6-5 to TRBJ1-2; the D is unclear. Germline V gene sequence: CDR1 MNHEY, CDR2 SVGAGI. CDR3 length: 14 amino acids. Trimming cost V 0 bases and J 6 bases, with 11 bases left between them. In DNA form, the CDR3 reads TGTGCCAGCAGTTACTCGAGCGGCACTCATGGCTACACCTTC. Translation gives CASSYSSGTHGYTF.

The chain uses TRBV12-3 or TRBV12-4 and TRBJ2-1, with D uncertain. This CDR3 is built from 15 residues. Trimming cost V 5 bases and J 4 bases, with 15 bases left between them. In DNA, the CDR3 is TGTGCCAGCAGTCCGATCGATGGCCAGTACAATGAGCAGTTCTTC. Residues: CASSPIDGQYNEQFF.

The V and J genes are TRBV5-6 and TRBJ1-1; the D gene is possibly TRBD1 (6 bases). V was pared by 6 bases and J by 3 bases, with 15 bases between. In germline, CDR1 is SGHDT, CDR2 YYEEEE. The CDR3 loop spans 14 amino acids. The CDR3 nucleotides are TGTGCCAGCATTGACCAGGGGCGCGACACTGAAGCTTTCTTT. Translation: CASIDQGRDTEAFF.

The CDR3 bases are TGCGCCAGCAGCCAAGTAGAAGGGACAGACTATGGCTACACCTTC. Translation gives CASSQVEGTDYGYTF. This chain links TRBV4-1 with TRBJ1-2; 7 nucleotides agree with TRBD1. V lost 1 base and J lost 3; bases outside the gene matches: 5. CDR1 and CDR2 (germline): MGHRA, YSYEKL. This CDR3 region has 15 residues.

This clonotype was found a few times. V is TRBV7-2 and J is TRBJ2-2; possible D gene TRBD1, 5 bases. Trimming pared 3 bases from V and 6 bases from J, leaving 8 bases between. Looked up from germline, CDR1 is SGHTA and CDR2 is FQGNSA. This CDR3 has 13 amino acids. The CDR3 protein is CASSFEGAGELFF. The CDR3 DNA is TGTGCCAGCAGCTTTGAAGGGGCCGGGGAGCTGTTTTTT. Using reference TRBV7-2 and TRBJ2-2 for the parts outside the CDR3, the full variable domain is GAGVSQSPSNKVTEKGKDVELRCDPISGHTALYWYRQSLGQGLEFLIYFQGNSAPDKSGLPSDRFSAERTGGSVSTLTIQRTQQEDSAVYLCASSFEGAGELFFGEGSRLTVL.

There are a few counts of this clonotype. V usage is TRBV29-1 and J usage is TRBJ2-4, with D possibly being TRBD2 (6 bases). The CDR3 sequence is 13 residues long. Trimming shortened V by 4 bases and J by 5 bases, and 12 bases separated the two germline ends. Germline V gene lookup returns CDR1 SQVTM and CDR2 ANQGSEA. CDR3 residues: CSVVGGSENIQYF. For the CDR3, the DNA is TGCAGCGTTGTGGGGGGTTCAGAAAACATTCAGTACTTC.

This clonotype was seen at least ten times. V and J are TRBV5-5 and TRBJ1-2; 10 bases align to TRBD1. The germline gives CDR1 SGHKS, CDR2 YYEKEE (reference sequence). The CDR3 length is 16 residues. V gave up 5 bases and J gave up 5 bases; unmatched junction bases: 12. This chain's CDR3 is CASRPRIRQGAYGYTF. CDR3 bases: TGTGCCAGCAGACCCCGGATACGACAGGGGGCGTATGGCTACACCTTC.

This clonotype was counted a single time. V and J are TRBV4-1 and TRBJ2-7, with 12 bases that match TRBD1. The length of the CDR3 is 17 residues. Germline V CDR1 and CDR2: MGHRA, YSYEKL. With V trimmed by 1 base and J by 3 bases, 7 bases remained unmatched. The DNA for the CDR3 is TGCGCCAGCAGCCAAGTTTCCGGGACAGGGGGCCTCTACGAGCAGTACTTC. Protein product: CASSQVSGTGGLYEQYF.

This clonotype was observed a few times. This chain uses TRBV7-9 with TRBJ2-7, with 8 bases matching TRBD1. The CDR3 has 14 residues. V dropped 4 bases and J dropped 7; count of bases not matched to a gene: 9. The germline CDR1 and CDR2 sequences are SEHNR and FQNEAQ (reference sequence). CDR3 bases: TGTGCCAGCAGCTCCAGGACAGGGTCGGAGGAGCAGTACTTC. Translated, it gives CASSSRTGSEEQYF. Full variable domain (missing parts from reference TRBV7-9 and TRBJ2-7): DTGVSQNPRHKITKRGQNVTFRCDPISEHNRLYWYRQTLGQGPEFLTYFQNEAQLEKSRLLSDRFSAERPKGSFSTLEIQRTEQGDSAMYLCASSSRTGSEEQYFGPGTRLTVT.

This clonotype was detected a few times. V is TRBV20-1 and J is TRBJ1-5; no firm D call. Germline V gene lookup returns CDR1 DFQATT and CDR2 SNEGSKA (reference sequence). The CDR3 covers 15 residues. Trimming shortened V by 5 bases and J by 0 bases, and 14 bases separated the two germline ends. Written as DNA, the CDR3 is TGCAGTGCTGGCGGGTCTTTTTATAGCAATCAGCCCCAGCATTTT. It yields the protein CSAGGSFYSNQPQHF.

The chain couples TRBV4-1 to TRBJ1-3; perhaps TRBD1 as D (6 bases). This CDR3 spans 17 amino acids. The germline CDR1 and CDR2 sequences are MGHRA and YSYEKL. Trimming cost V 1 base and J 0 bases, with 13 bases left between them. For the CDR3, the DNA is TGCGCCAGCAGCCAAGGGCGGGGACACAGCTCTGGAAACACCATATATTTT. Protein sequence: CASSQGRGHSSGNTIYF.

This clonotype was seen more than once but under ten times. The chain employs TRBV7-2 and TRBJ1-5, with D hard to call. The ends were cut back, 8 bases at V and 5 bases at J, with 10 bases in the middle. Germline values: CDR1 SGHTA, CDR2 FQGNSA. The CDR3 totals 12 residues. The CDR3 DNA reads as TGTGCCAGCCAGTCGGGGTATCAGCCCCAGCATTTT. Its protein is CASQSGYQPQHF.

The chain joins TRBV11-2 to TRBJ2-7, with 10 bases fitting TRBD2. Germline CDR1 reads SGHAT; CDR2 reads FQNNGV. V dropped 8 bases and J dropped 7; count of bases not matched to a gene: 8. This CDR3 has 13 amino acids. The CDR3 region is CASGSGLALEQYV. CDR3 DNA sequence: TGTGCCAGCGGTTCGGGACTAGCGTTAGAGCAGTACGTC.

This chain uses TRBV18 with TRBJ2-4; 8 nucleotides line up with TRBD1. Germline loops: CDR1 KGHSH, CDR2 LQKENI. The CDR3 extends over 17 amino acids. V gave up 0 bases and J gave up 7 bases; unmatched junction bases: 11. The CDR3 coding sequence is TGTGCCAGCTCACCACCGTTGTGGACAGGGACCCCGAACATTCAGTACTTC. Its translation: CASSPPLWTGTPNIQYF.

This clonotype has just a few counts. The V call is TRBV19, the J call TRBJ2-5; no definite D call. Germline CDR1 is LNHDA and CDR2 is SQIVND (reference sequence). The CDR3 extends over 13 amino acids. V dropped 6 bases and J dropped 0 bases, with 8 bases sitting between them. CDR3 protein: CASRNLYQETQYF. CDR3 coding DNA: TGTGCCAGTAGAAATTTGTACCAAGAGACCCAGTACTTC.